The entry below gives a single TCR beta chain sequence along with its context. Antigen unknown. This sample is part of a study of T-cell reconstitution after alpha-beta-depleted transplantation in children. Study-level points and caveats: Once a year had passed after transplant, T-cell counts and diversity came mostly from newly produced T cells. About two months after transplant, alpha-beta T cells reportedly came from several hundred expanded graft clones. The origin of high day-60 TCRbeta diversity in some patients lay in surviving recipient T cells and thymic progenitors.

Unique molecular identifiers featured in how the TCRbeta library was prepared. One entry per CDR3 protein results from TCRdb running MiXCR on the PCR reads. The sample holds hundreds of thousands of distinct CDR3 sequences, roughly 15% seen once. Germline loops: CDR1 MGHRA, CDR2 YSYEKL. V shed 0 bases and J shed 7 bases, with 13 bases lying between them. The CDR3 is 14 residues long. Material: PBMCs, mostly from graft donor cells, obtained 360 days after TCRalphabeta/CD19-depleted stem cell transplant. This sequence joins TRBV4-1 and TRBJ2-7; D is possibly TRBD1 or TRBD2 (5 bases each). This receptor was obtained from a male patient aged 2-15 years who had a stem cell transplant for acute lymphoblastic leukemia, so the T cells may come from the graft donor. In nucleotides, the CDR3 is TGCGCCAGCAGCCAAGATCTAGGGGAGTATGAGCAGTACTTC. It specifies CASSQDLGEYEQYF.